This TCR beta chain was identified in a study of blood T cell repertoires in COVID-19. The V and J ends lost 1 base and 10 bases respectively, with 11 bases between them. The CDR3 runs 13 residues. Germline lookup yields CDR1 LGHDT and CDR2 YNNKEL (reference sequence). Source study methods: Nucleated cell counts were estimated from reference gene primer amplification. The data were produced by immunoSEQ multiplex PCR, yet TCRdb's version contains in-frame clones alone and is incomplete. V, J and clone size are taken as reported in that table, and D and trimming were inferred from the DNA itself. The sample includes roughly 170,000 clones, 79% of them seen just once. Enrolment of Seattle patients took place during active infection, and they were followed longitudinally.

The rearrangement uses TRBV3-1 (or the pseudogene TRBV3-2) and TRBJ2-1; D not certain. The material sequenced was peripheral blood. This sequence was found in a woman in her fifties or sixties with COVID-19, enrolled during active disease. The CDR3 here is CASSQVNIGEQFF. The CDR3 DNA reads as TGTGCCAGCAGCCAAGTTAATATCGGGGAGCAGTTCTTC.